The 21 T cell receptor beta chains presented below share a single source sample, sequenced in a study of OX40 agonist ivuxolimab in advanced cancers. The data were produced by immunoSEQ multiplex PCR, yet TCRdb's version contains in-frame clones alone and is incomplete. Of about 79,000 clones in the sample, under 85% were seen once. The specimen was CD4+ or CD8+ T cells sorted from blood, collected in a trial of the OX40 agonist ivuxolimab. Every receptor here comes from an adult with an advanced solid tumor such as melanoma, head and neck, liver or kidney cancer.

The chain is built from TRBV5-1 and TRBJ2-5; 9 nucleotides agree with TRBD1. The germline CDR1 and CDR2 sequences are SGHRS and YFSETQ. The length of the CDR3 is 15 residues. J gave up 2 bases and V 5 bases, and 7 bases lay outside the gene matches. CDR3 amino acids: CASRAGTGPQETQYF. As DNA, the CDR3 is TGCGCCAGCAGGGCCGGGACAGGGCCACAAGAGACCCAGTACTTC. Full variable domain (remainder filled in from reference TRBV5-1 and TRBJ2-5): KAGVTQTPRYLIKTRGQQVTLSCSPISGHRSVSWYQQTPGQGLQFLFEYFSETQRNKGNFPGRFSGRQFSNSRSEMNVSTLELGDSALYLCASRAGTGPQETQYFGPGTRLLVL.

This chain connects TRBV10-3 to TRBJ2-5; D ambiguous. V shed 2 bases and J shed 4 bases, with 5 bases lying between them. Germline CDR1 and CDR2: ENHRY and SYGVKD. The CDR3 spans 12 residues. CDR3 DNA sequence: TGTGCCATCAGTGAGCTTACAGAGACCCAGTACTTC. As protein: CAISELTETQYF.

The chain carries TRBV28 and TRBJ2-1; 8 nucleotides match TRBD2. Germline V gives CDR1 MDHEN, CDR2 SYDVKM. V shed 3 bases and J 2 bases; nucleotides not matched to a gene: 12. The CDR3 contains 18 residues. CDR3 bases: TGTGCCAGCAGTTTTATAAGACTAGCGAGGATTACCTACAATGAGCAGTTCTTC. Protein product: CASSFIRLARITYNEQFF.

The V and J genes are TRBV19 and TRBJ2-2; D is unclear. Germline V lookup: CDR1 LNHDA, CDR2 SQIVND (reference sequence). This CDR3 region has 12 residues. The V gene lost 3 bases and the J gene lost 5 bases, with 4 bases spanning the gap. This chain's CDR3 is CASSMRTGELFF. As DNA, the CDR3 is TGTGCCAGTAGTATGAGGACCGGGGAGCTGTTTTTT.

V usage is TRBV18 and J usage is TRBJ1-2, with 7 bases that match TRBD1. Germline V gene data show CDR1 as KGHSH and CDR2 as LQKENI. Trimming at V came to 3 bases and at J to 6 bases, leaving 4 bases not matched to a gene. This CDR3 comprises 13 residues. The CDR3 sequence: CASSPTGWDGYTF. The CDR3 coding sequence is TGTGCCAGCTCACCGACAGGGTGGGATGGCTACACCTTC.

The genes are TRBV6-5 and TRBJ2-2, with D hard to call. This CDR3 spans 14 amino acids. CDR1 is MNHEY and CDR2 is SVGAGI in the germline V gene. The CDR3 spells CAAKTTPNTGELFF. DNA of the CDR3: TGTGCAGCTAAGACCACACCGAACACCGGGGAGCTGTTTTTT.

The chain recombines TRBV30 with TRBJ2-1; D remains unclear. Germline V lookup: CDR1 GTSNPN, CDR2 SVGIG (reference sequence). This CDR3 is built from 12 residues. V lost 2 bases and J lost 4, with 6 bases in between. This CDR3 is CAWSFAYNEQFF. In DNA form, the CDR3 reads TGTGCCTGGAGTTTTGCATACAATGAGCAGTTCTTC.

In this sample, this clone turned up once. In DNA, the CDR3 is TGTGCCAGTATACAGGGGATCAATCAGCCCCAGCATTTT. This translates into CASIQGINQPQHF. The chain recombines TRBV28 with TRBJ1-5, with 7 bases lining up with TRBD1. The CDR3 covers 13 residues. V dropped 9 bases and J dropped 3; count of bases not matched to a gene: 5. CDR1 MDHEN and CDR2 SYDVKM come from the germline V gene.

J is TRBJ2-7 and V is TRBV6-6; D gene uncertain. Germline lookup yields CDR1 MNHNY and CDR2 SVGAGI (reference sequence). This CDR3 spans 12 amino acids. Trimming took 5 bases from V and 3 from J, leaving 8 bases between them. The CDR3 reads CASSPTNYEQYF. Written as DNA, the CDR3 is TGTGCCAGCAGTCCTACTAACTACGAGCAGTACTTC.

This chain joins TRBV7-9 and TRBJ2-7, with D hard to call. The V gene lost 5 bases and the J gene lost 3 bases, with 14 bases spanning the gap. Germline V gene data show CDR1 as SEHNR and CDR2 as FQNEAQ (reference sequence). This CDR3 region has 14 residues. The CDR3 is CASSQGRKNYEQYF. CDR3 in DNA: TGTGCCAGCAGCCAAGGACGGAAGAACTACGAGCAGTACTTC.

The chain is built from TRBV4-3 and TRBJ1-1; D call uncertain. The CDR3 covers 13 residues. V was clipped by 1 base and J by 1 base, with 4 bases between them. Germline V CDR1 and CDR2: LGHNA, YSLEER. The CDR3 nucleotides read TGCGCCAGCAGCCAAGTTGGGAACACTGAAGCTTTCTTT. Translated: CASSQVGNTEAFF.

This chain uses TRBV28 with TRBJ1-5, with 9 bases lining up with TRBD1. CDR3 length: 14 amino acids. Germline CDR1 reads MDHEN; CDR2 reads SYDVKM. V dropped 5 bases and J dropped 7; count of bases not matched to a gene: 6. The CDR3 loop is CASSPGTGRQPQHF. Here the CDR3 DNA reads TGTGCCAGCAGTCCCGGGACAGGGCGGCAGCCCCAGCATTTT.

This chain uses TRBV19 with TRBJ1-2; 9 bases fit TRBD1. Trimming cost V 4 bases and J 4 bases; bases outside gene matches: 7. Germline V CDR1 and CDR2: LNHDA, SQIVND (reference sequence). The CDR3 extends over 15 amino acids. CDR3 region: CASSNSGTGSYGYTF. The CDR3 region has the DNA TGTGCCAGTAGTAACTCCGGGACAGGGTCCTATGGCTACACCTTC.

This clone appeared many times. The rearrangement links TRBV10-2 to TRBJ1-4; 7 bases line up with TRBD1. The germline gives CDR1 WSHSY, CDR2 SAAADI. This CDR3 has 15 residues. Trimming cost V 3 bases and J 8 bases; bases outside gene matches: 9. CDR3 nucleotide sequence: TGCGCCAGCAGTGACGGATACAGGGGATACGAAAAACTGTTTTTT. This translates into CASSDGYRGYEKLFF.

This clone was found once. The CDR3 loop reads CASSKQGASNQPQHF. The CDR3 DNA is TGTGCCAGTAGTAAACAGGGGGCGAGCAATCAGCCCCAGCATTTT. The genes are TRBV19 and TRBJ1-5; 9 bases match TRBD1. Germline V lookup: CDR1 LNHDA, CDR2 SQIVND (reference sequence). Trimming removed 4 bases from V and 1 base from J; junction bases left unmatched: 2. This CDR3 has 15 amino acids.

About this clone: The identical CDR3 is also encoded by other nucleotide sequences in the sample. V is TRBV30 and J is TRBJ2-3, with 8 bases aligning to TRBD2. The V gene end was trimmed by 7 bases and the J gene end by 4 bases; junction bases not matched to a gene: 4. CDR3 length: 12 amino acids. The germline CDR1 and CDR2 sequences are GTSNPN and SVGIG (reference sequence). The CDR3 here is CALGAGADTQYF. CDR3 coding DNA: TGTGCCTTGGGAGCGGGAGCAGATACGCAGTATTTT.

This rearrangement joins TRBV28 to TRBJ2-2; perhaps D is TRBD1 or TRBD2 (5 bases each). Trimming removed 2 bases from V and 5 bases from J, with 15 bases in between. CDR3 length: 16 amino acids. Germline V gene lookup returns CDR1 MDHEN and CDR2 SYDVKM. The CDR3 region has the DNA TGTGCCAGCAGTTTACCCGGGGCAGCAACTACCGGGGAGCTGTTTTTT. It encodes CASSLPGAATTGELFF.

The chain recombines TRBV28 with TRBJ1-5; the D gene is possibly TRBD1 (5 bases). Germline values: CDR1 MDHEN, CDR2 SYDVKM. Trimming shortened V by 9 bases and J by 1 base, and 10 bases separated the two germline ends. This CDR3 comprises 13 residues. This chain's CDR3 is CASSRVSNQPQHF. In nucleotides, the CDR3 is TGTGCCAGTTCCAGGGTGAGCAATCAGCCCCAGCATTTT. Looking up the rest from reference TRBV28 and TRBJ1-5 gives the full variable domain: DVKVTQSSRYLVKRTGEKVFLECVQDMDHENMFWYRQDPGLGLRLIYFSYDVKMKEKGDIPEGYSVSREKKERFSLILESASTNQTSMYLCASSRVSNQPQHFGDGTRLSIL.

The genes are TRBV9 and TRBJ2-1; TRBD2 matches at 14 bases. The CDR3 spans 16 residues. The V segment lost 6 bases and the J segment 8 bases; nucleotides outside the gene matches: 10. Per the germline V gene, CDR1 is SGDLS and CDR2 is YYNGEE. The CDR3 sequence is CASNQRGGLAGDEQFF. In DNA form, the CDR3 reads TGTGCCAGCAACCAGAGGGGGGGACTAGCGGGAGATGAGCAGTTCTTC.

The chain employs TRBV29-1 and TRBJ1-2; D gene unclear. The germline gives CDR1 SQVTM, CDR2 ANQGSEA. The CDR3 length is 14 residues. The germline V and J ends were trimmed by 5 bases and 8 bases, with 21 bases remaining between them. In DNA form, the CDR3 reads TGCAGCGTTAGCCCCGGGAGGGTAAGGGAAGGCTACACCTTC. Translation gives CSVSPGRVREGYTF.

This chain uses TRBV19 with TRBJ1-1; 8 bases are shared with TRBD1. CDR3 length: 14 residues. Germline V gives CDR1 LNHDA, CDR2 SQIVND (reference sequence). Unmatched junction bases numbered 1, after V lost 3 bases and J lost 1 base. The chain's CDR3 is CASSIGQGNTEAFF. The DNA for the CDR3 is TGTGCCAGTAGTATTGGACAGGGGAACACTGAAGCTTTCTTT.